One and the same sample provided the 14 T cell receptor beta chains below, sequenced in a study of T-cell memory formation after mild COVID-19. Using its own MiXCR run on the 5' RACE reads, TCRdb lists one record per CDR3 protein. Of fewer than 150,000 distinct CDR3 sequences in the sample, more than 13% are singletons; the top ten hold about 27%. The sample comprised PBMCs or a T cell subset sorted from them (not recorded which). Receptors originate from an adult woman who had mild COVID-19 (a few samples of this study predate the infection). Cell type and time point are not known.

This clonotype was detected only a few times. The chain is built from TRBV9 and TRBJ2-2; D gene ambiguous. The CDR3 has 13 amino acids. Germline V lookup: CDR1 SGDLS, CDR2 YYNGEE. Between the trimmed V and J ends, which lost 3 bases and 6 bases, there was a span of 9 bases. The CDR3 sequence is CASSDGVSGELFF. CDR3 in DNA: TGTGCCAGCAGCGATGGGGTATCCGGGGAGCTGTTTTTT.

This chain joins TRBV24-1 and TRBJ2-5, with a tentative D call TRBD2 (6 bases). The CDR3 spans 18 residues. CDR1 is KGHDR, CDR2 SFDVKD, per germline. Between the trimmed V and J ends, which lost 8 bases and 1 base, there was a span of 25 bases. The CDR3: CATKGPSSDEEVQETQYF. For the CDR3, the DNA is TGTGCCACCAAGGGCCCCTCTAGCGACGAGGAGGTCCAAGAGACCCAGTACTTC.

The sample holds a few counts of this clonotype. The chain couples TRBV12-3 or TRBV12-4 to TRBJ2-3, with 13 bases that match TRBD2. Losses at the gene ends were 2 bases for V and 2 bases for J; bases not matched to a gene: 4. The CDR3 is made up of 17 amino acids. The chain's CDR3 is CASSLPGLAGDTDTQYF. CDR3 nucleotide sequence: TGTGCCAGCAGTTTACCCGGACTAGCGGGGGACACAGATACGCAGTATTTT.

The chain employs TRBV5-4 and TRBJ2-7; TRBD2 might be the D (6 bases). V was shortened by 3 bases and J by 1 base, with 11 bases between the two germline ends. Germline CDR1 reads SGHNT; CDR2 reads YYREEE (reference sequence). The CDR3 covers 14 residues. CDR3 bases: TGTGCCAGCAGCTCGGGGGACCGATCCTACGAGCAGTACTTC. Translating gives CASSSGDRSYEQYF.

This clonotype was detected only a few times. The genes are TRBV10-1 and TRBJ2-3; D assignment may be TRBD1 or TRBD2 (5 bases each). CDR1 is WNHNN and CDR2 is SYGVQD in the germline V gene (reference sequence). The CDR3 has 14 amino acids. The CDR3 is CVGRGVASTDTQYF. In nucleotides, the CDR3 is TGCGTAGGGAGAGGGGTAGCTAGCACAGATACGCAGTATTTT.

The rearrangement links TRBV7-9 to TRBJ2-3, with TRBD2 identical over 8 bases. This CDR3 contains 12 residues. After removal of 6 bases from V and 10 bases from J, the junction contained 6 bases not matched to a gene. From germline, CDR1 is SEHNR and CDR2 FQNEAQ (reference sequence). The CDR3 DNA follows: TGTGCCAGCAGAGATGGACTAGCTGCGCAGTATTTT. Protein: CASRDGLAAQYF.

The DNA of the CDR3 is TGTGCCTGGAGTTTTAGTGGGGGCGCAGATACGCAGTATTTT. Protein sequence: CAWSFSGGADTQYF. The V gene is TRBV30, the J gene TRBJ2-3; TRBD1 might be the D (6 bases). Looked up from germline, CDR1 is GTSNPN and CDR2 is SVGIG (reference sequence). Trimming left V 2 bases short and J 4 bases short, with 13 bases between. CDR3 length: 14 residues.

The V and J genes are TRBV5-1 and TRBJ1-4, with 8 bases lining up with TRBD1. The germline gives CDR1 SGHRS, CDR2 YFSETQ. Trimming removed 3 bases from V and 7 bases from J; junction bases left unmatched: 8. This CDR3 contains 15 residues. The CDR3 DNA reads TGCGCCAGCAGCTCTACAGGGGGATTAGGTGAAAAACTGTTTTTT. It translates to CASSSTGGLGEKLFF. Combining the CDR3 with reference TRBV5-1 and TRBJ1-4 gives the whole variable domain KAGVTQTPRYLIKTRGQQVTLSCSPISGHRSVSWYQQTPGQGLQFLFEYFSETQRNKGNFPGRFSGRQFSNSRSEMNVSTLELGDSALYLCASSSTGGLGEKLFFGSGTQLSVL.

Written as DNA, the CDR3 is TGTGCCAGCAGCCAGAGGATGGAGACCCAGTACTTC. This translates into CASSQRMETQYF. The V and J genes are TRBV3-1 and TRBJ2-5, with no clear D. Deletions cut 3 bases from V and 5 bases from J, with 7 bases between. This CDR3 spans 12 amino acids. Germline values: CDR1 LGHDT, CDR2 YNNKEL (reference sequence).

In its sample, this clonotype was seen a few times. CDR3 nucleotide sequence: TGTGCCAGCAGCGTAGTTGGGACTAGCGGGGGTGCTTTTGATACGCAGTATTTT. Translating it yields CASSVVGTSGGAFDTQYF. This chain uses TRBV9 with TRBJ2-3, with 14 positions matching TRBD2. The ends lost 0 bases at V and 6 bases at J; junction bases unmatched: 9. The CDR3 has 18 amino acids. The V gene's germline CDR1 is SGDLS and CDR2 YYNGEE.

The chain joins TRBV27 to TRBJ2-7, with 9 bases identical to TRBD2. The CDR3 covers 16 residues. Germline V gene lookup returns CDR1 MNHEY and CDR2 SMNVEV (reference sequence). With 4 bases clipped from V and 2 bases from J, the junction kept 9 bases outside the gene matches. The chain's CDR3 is CASSSRWRGGPYEQYF. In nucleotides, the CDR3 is TGTGCCAGCAGTTCCCGGTGGCGGGGGGGACCCTACGAGCAGTACTTC.

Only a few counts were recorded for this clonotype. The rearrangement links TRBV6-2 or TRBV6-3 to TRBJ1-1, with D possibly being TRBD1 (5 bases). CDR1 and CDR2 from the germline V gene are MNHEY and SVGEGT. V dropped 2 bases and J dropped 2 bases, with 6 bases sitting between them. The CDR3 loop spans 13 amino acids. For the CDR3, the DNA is TGTGCCAGCAGTTACCGGGACAACACTGAAGCTTTCTTT. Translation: CASSYRDNTEAFF.

CDR3 coding DNA: TGTGCCAGCAAGGAGGGAATCTCTGGAAACACCATATATTTT. This translates into CASKEGISGNTIYF. The rearrangement joins TRBV12-3 or TRBV12-4 to TRBJ1-3; no definite D call. The V and J ends lost 7 bases and 0 bases respectively, with 10 bases between them. CDR3 length: 14 residues.

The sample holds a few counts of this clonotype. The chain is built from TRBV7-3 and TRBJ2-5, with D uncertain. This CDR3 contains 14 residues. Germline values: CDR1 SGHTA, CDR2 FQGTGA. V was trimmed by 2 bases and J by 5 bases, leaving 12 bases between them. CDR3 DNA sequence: TGTGCCAGCAGCTTATACGGCGGTCGGGAGACCCAGTACTTC. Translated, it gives CASSLYGGRETQYF. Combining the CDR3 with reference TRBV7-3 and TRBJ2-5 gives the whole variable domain GAGVSQTPSNKVTEKGKYVELRCDPISGHTALYWYRQSLGQGPEFLIYFQGTGAADDSGLPNDRFFAVRPEGSVSTLKIQRTERGDSAVYLCASSLYGGRETQYFGPGTRLLVL.